This T cell receptor (beta chain) was sequenced in a study of beta chain features in type 1 diabetes (dated by TCRdb to 2017 to 2018). Describing the broader study: Patients and healthy donors did not differ in mean age, gender distribution, total cell number or subset yield. The study compared the TCRB repertoires of sorted circulating CD4+ T cell subsets in recently diagnosed type 1 diabetes patients with those in matched healthy donors. Regulatory and stem cell-like memory subsets were isolated from only 8 patients and about eight healthy donors, whereas naive and central memory subsets came from all 28 donors. A total of some 110 million sorted cells were examined across all samples, and a strong correlation was observed between cell number per subset and RNA yield. On the study overall, not on this receptor specifically: PCR might favor shorter templates, but patient and control samples were amplified and corrected together, so any skew would affect both groups equally. Because cDNA rather than genomic DNA was sequenced, highly expressing activated cells could have been over-represented, although no difference in activation and CD3 levels was found between groups. The naive, central memory and regulatory TCRB repertoires appeared to resemble one another more closely among patients than among healthy donors. Type 1 diabetes patients showed a moderate but significant shortening of TCRB CDR3 length in all four CD4+ subsets. Fewer insertions and more nucleotide deletions at VDJ recombination sites were observed in patients with type 1 diabetes, implying thymic rearrangement abnormalities. Because the HLA sub-analyses included only small numbers of individuals, any influence of HLA type on TCRB rearrangement was left unresolved.

The CDR3 has 13 amino acids, counting the end cysteine and phenylalanine. Only CDR3 DNA remains: 39 bases, in frame from the first base. Trimming takes 7 bases off V and 6 bases off J; junction bases not matched to a gene: 9. Per the germline V gene, SQVTM is the CDR1 and ANQGSEA is the CDR2. Worth noting for this clone: Its antigen is still unknown. No base-level quality is on record; no much larger clone is a single base apart.

A single peripheral blood draw of around 120 mL on average was collected from each donor into heparinised tubes. Naive, central memory, regulatory and stem cell-like memory CD4+ T cells were sorted on a BD FACSAria II using a panel including CD45RO, CCR7, CD25, CD127, CD95 and CD27. A purity above 95% was achieved for all sorted populations. PBMCs were isolated right away by Lymphoprep density gradient centrifugation and were stained directly, without culture. So that batch effects would be minimized, each experiment stained and sorted samples in pairs, pairing one healthy donor with one patient. The High Capacity cDNA Reverse Transcription Kit was used to reverse transcribe all of the isolated RNA, meaning that expressed TCRB transcripts were what got sequenced. Deep immunoSEQ sequencing was performed on naive, central memory and regulatory T cell samples, with an average of around 3.4 million total reads per sample. Sorted cells were lysed in RLT buffer, and RNA was extracted using DNase-treated RNeasy Micro or Mini kits according to cell number. To prevent cross-contamination, each cell subset was processed individually, whereas patient and healthy donor samples were processed jointly. The immunoSEQ multiplex PCR was used to amplify TCRB sequences from cDNA, yielding 87-bp fragments that span the CDR3 region. Sequencing of the amplicons was performed on the Illumina HiSeq platform. The paper's data handling went like this. Synthetic template baselines were used to correct PCR bias computationally, reads within Hamming distance 2 were collapsed, and singletons that could not be merged were discarded. Reads were aligned against IMGT so that V, D and J genes, CDR3 length and insertions or deletions at six rearrangement sites could be assigned. Within each subset, clonotype counts were normalized to the number of sorted cells before true diversity and Gini coefficients were calculated with the tcR R package. The overlap coefficient, calculated on TCRB nucleotide sequences, was used to measure repertoire sharing. Out-of-frame TCRB sequences from naive cells were analyzed to stand in for the pre-selection repertoire. As stored in TCRdb, this immuneACCESS dataset retains in-frame rearrangements with V and J assigned. A fraction of the clones does not appear; measured against another copy, unresolved V genes explain less than half of the discrepancy, and the remainder lacks a known reason. That table furnishes V, J and clone size, whereas the DNA furnished D and trimming. The sample data list about 330,000 clones, and 8% to 13% of these were observed just once. The ten largest make up roughly 0.014% of the sample.

The chain uses TRBV29-1 and TRBJ1-5, and 7 bases in between align with TRBD1. What was sequenced was naive CD4+ T cells from blood. According to the study, the label for this sample's cell subset or site signals: true naive CD4+ T cells. This clonotype was obtained from a woman between 25 and 40 years old in good health. CDR3 sequence: CSAGMQGGQPQHF. The sequence in DNA is TGCAGCGCTGGGATGCAGGGGGGTCAGCCCCAGCATTTT.